This T cell receptor beta chain emerged from a study of type 1 and type 2 diabetes patients. Study-wide points: Some expanded clones seen only in T1D might occur in additional T2D or control samples.

CDR3 length: 11 residues. Germline V gene data show CDR1 as LGHNT and CDR2 as FRNRAP. V shed 10 bases, J shed 6 bases, and the junction held 3 bases outside the gene matches. This clonotype was counted only a few times. Antigen: not known. PCR was run on genomic DNA. A primer set of 30 forward and 13 reverse primers amplified the CDR3. TCRdb processed the multiplex PCR reads anew with MiXCR; each CDR3 protein has one entry. This sample has 250,000 to 300,000 distinct CDR3 sequences; 40% to 50% occur once, and the top ten carry about an eighth. Source material: peripheral blood mononuclear cells (PBMCs). This receptor was taken from a man younger than 35 with type 2 diabetes. This rearrangement joins TRBV12-5 to TRBJ2-3; TRBD2 matches 8 bases. CDR3 nucleotides: TGTGCTACGGGGGGGTTGGATACGCAGTATTTT. Amino acids: CATGGLDTQYF. Full variable domain (missing parts from reference TRBV12-5 and TRBJ2-3): DARVTQTPRHKVTEMGQEVTMRCQPILGHNTVFWYRQTMMQGLELLAYFRNRAPLDDSGMPKDRFSAEMPDATLATLKIQPSEPRDSAVYFCATGGLDTQYFGPGTRLTVL.